This T cell receptor beta chain was recovered during a study of cytomegalovirus exposure and HLA in healthy donors. This clone was found once. Deletions cut 3 bases from V and 5 bases from J, with 22 bases between. This CDR3 is built from 17 residues. The V gene's germline CDR1 is SEHNR and CDR2 FQNEAQ (reference sequence). Amplification used 60 Vbeta primers and 13 Jbeta primers. Data came from immunoSEQ multiplex PCR; TCRdb stores just in-frame clones and leaves some out. The top ten hold 5% to 7% of the sample, which has approximately 100,000 clones, roughly 82% seen once. The sequenced material came from PBMCs. The source is a woman between 50 and 59 years old in good health and CMV-seropositive. This chain links TRBV7-9 with TRBJ2-5; tentatively, D is TRBD1 (6 bases). CDR3 nucleotides: TGTGCCAGCAGCTTGGGGAATACAGGAACCCAGGGGGAGACCCAGTACTTC. Translated, it gives CASSLGNTGTQGETQYF.